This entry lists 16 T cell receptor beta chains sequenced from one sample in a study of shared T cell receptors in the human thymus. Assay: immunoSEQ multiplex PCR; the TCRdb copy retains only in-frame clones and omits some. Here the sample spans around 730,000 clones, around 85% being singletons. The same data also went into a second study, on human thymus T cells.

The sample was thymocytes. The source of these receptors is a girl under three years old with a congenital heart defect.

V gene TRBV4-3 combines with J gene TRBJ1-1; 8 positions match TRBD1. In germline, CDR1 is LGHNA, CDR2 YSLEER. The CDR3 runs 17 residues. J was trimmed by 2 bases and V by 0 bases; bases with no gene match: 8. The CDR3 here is CASSQDPGQGENTEAFF. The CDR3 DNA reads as TGCGCCAGCAGCCAAGATCCCGGACAGGGAGAAAACACTGAAGCTTTCTTT.

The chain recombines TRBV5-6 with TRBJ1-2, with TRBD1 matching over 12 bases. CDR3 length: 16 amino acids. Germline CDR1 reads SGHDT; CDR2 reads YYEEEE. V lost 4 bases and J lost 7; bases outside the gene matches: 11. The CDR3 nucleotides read TGTGCCAGCAGCGAGATCGGGACAGGGGGCTGGGGTGGCTACACCTTC. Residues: CASSEIGTGGWGGYTF.

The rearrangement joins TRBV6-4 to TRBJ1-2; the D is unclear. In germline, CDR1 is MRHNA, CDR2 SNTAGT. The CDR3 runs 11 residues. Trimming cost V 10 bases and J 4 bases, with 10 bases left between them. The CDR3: CATLTSYGYTF. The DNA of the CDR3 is TGTGCCACTTTAACAAGCTATGGCTACACCTTC.

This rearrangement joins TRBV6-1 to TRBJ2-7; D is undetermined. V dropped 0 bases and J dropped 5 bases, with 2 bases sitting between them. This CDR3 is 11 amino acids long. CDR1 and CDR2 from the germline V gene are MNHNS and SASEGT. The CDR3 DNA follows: TGTGCCAGCAGTGAAGCTAACGAGCAGTACTTC. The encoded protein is CASSEANEQYF.

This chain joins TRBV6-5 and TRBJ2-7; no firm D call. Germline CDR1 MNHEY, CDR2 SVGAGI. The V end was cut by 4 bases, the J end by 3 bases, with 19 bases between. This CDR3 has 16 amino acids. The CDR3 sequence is CASSSSTTLRFYEQYF. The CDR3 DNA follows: TGTGCCAGCAGTTCCTCCACGACTCTCAGATTCTACGAGCAGTACTTC.

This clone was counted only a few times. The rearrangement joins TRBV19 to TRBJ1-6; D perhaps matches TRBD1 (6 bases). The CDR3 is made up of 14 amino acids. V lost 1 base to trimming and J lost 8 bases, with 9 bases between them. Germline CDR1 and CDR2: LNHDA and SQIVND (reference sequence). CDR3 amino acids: CASSIGRGDSPLHF. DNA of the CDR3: TGTGCCAGTAGTATAGGCAGGGGAGATTCACCCCTCCACTTT. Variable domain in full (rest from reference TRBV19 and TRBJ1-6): DGGITQSPKYLFRKEGQNVTLSCEQNLNHDAMYWYRQDPGQGLRLIYYSQIVNDFQKGDIAEGYSVSREKKESFPLTVTSAQKNPTAFYLCASSIGRGDSPLHFGNGTRLTVT.

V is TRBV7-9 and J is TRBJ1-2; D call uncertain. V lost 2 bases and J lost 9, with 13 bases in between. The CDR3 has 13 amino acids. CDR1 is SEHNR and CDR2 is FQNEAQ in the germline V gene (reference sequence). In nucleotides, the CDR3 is TGTGCCAGCAGCTTATTTGGTTGGAGTAGCTACACCTTC. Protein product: CASSLFGWSSYTF.

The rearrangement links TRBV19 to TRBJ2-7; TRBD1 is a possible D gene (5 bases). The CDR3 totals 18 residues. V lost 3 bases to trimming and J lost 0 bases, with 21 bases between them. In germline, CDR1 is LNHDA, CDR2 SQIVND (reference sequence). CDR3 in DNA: TGTGCCAGTAGTATTAAAGTGGGCGAACAGGCCGTCTCCTACGAGCAGTACTTC. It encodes CASSIKVGEQAVSYEQYF.

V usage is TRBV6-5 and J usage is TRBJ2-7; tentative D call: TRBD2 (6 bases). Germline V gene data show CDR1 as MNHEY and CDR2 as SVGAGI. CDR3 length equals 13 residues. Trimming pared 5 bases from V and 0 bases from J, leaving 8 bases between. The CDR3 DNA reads TGTGCCAGCAGTCGCGGGGTCTCCTACGAGCAGTACTTC. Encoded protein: CASSRGVSYEQYF.

The CDR3 spells CASRSDRELYEQYF. The DNA of the CDR3 is TGTGCCAGCAGATCTGACAGAGAACTCTACGAGCAGTACTTC. The genes are TRBV7-9 and TRBJ2-7; weak D call: TRBD1 (5 bases). Between the trimmed V and J ends, which lost 6 bases and 3 bases, there was a span of 15 bases. CDR3 length: 14 amino acids. The germline V gene has CDR1 SEHNR and CDR2 FQNEAQ (reference sequence).

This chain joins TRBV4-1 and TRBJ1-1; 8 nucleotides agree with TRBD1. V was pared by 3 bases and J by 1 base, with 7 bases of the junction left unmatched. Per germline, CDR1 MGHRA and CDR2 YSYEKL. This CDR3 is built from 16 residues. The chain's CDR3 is CASSHHRQGTNTEAFF. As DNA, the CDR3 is TGCGCCAGCAGCCACCACCGACAGGGGACGAACACTGAAGCTTTCTTT.

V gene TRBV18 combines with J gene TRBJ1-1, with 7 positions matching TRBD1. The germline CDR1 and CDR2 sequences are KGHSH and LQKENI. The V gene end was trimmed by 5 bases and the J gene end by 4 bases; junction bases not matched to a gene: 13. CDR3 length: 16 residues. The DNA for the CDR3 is TGTGCCAGCTCAAACAAAATCAGGGGGTCTGGCACTGAAGCTTTCTTT. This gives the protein CASSNKIRGSGTEAFF.

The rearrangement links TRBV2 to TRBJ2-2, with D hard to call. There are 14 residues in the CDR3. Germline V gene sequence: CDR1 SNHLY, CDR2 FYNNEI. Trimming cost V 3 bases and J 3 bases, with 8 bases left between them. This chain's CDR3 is CASSDGRYTGELFF. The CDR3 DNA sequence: TGTGCCAGCAGTGACGGCAGGTACACCGGGGAGCTGTTTTTT. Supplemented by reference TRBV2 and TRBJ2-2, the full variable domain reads EPEVTQTPSHQVTQMGQEVILRCVPISNHLYFYWYRQILGQKVEFLVSFYNNEISEKSEIFDDQFSVERPDGSNFTLKIRSTKLEDSAMYFCASSDGRYTGELFFGEGSRLTVL.

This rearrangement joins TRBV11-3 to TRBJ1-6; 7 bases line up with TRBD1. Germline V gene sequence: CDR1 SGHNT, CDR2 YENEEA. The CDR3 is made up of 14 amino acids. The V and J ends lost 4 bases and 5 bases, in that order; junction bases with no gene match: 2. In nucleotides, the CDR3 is TGTGCCAGCAGCTCGGGACAGAATAATTCACCCCTCCACTTT. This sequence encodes CASSSGQNNSPLHF.

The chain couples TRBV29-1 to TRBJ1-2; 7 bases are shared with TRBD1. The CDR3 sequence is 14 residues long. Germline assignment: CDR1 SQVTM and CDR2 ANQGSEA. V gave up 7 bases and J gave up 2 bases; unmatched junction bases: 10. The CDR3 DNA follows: TGCAGCGCCCCCGCGACAGGGCTAAACTATGGCTACACCTTC. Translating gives CSAPATGLNYGYTF.

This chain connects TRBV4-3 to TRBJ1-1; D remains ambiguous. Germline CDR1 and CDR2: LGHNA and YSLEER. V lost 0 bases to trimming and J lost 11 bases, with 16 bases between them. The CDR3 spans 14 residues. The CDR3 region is CASSQDRPHLGAFF. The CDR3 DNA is TGCGCCAGCAGCCAAGATCGGCCCCACCTGGGCGCTTTCTTT.